This record looks at one T cell receptor (beta chain) sequence and its context. The V gene's germline CDR1 is SGHRS and CDR2 YFSETQ. This CDR3 comprises 17 residues. V shed 4 bases and J 0 bases; nucleotides not matched to a gene: 7. One entry per CDR3 protein, called by TCRdb with MiXCR from the 5' RACE reads. This table holds about 130,000 distinct CDR3 sequences, about a sixth found once. The data were obtained in a study of T-cell memory formation after mild COVID-19. Study context: Largely donor-specific TCR clusters were found.

Input material: PBMCs or a T cell subset sorted from them (not recorded which). This receptor was obtained from a man younger than 35 who had mild COVID-19 (a few samples of this study predate the infection). Cell type and time point are not known. V and J are TRBV5-1 and TRBJ2-6, with 7 bases that match TRBD1. The CDR3 region is CASSRQGIASGANVLTF. Here the CDR3 DNA reads TGCGCCAGCAGCCGACAGGGTATTGCCTCTGGGGCCAACGTCCTGACTTTC.